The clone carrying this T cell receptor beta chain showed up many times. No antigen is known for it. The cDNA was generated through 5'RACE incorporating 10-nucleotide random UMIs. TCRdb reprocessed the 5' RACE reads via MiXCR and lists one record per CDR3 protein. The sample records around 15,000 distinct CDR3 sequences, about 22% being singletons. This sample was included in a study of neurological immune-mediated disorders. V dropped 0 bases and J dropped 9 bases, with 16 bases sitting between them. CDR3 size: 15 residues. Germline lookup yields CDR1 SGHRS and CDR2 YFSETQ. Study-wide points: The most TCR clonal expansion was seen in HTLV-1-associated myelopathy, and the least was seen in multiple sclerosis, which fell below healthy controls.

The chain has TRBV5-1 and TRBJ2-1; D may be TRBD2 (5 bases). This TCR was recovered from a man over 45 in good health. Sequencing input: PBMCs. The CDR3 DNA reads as TGCGCCAGCAGCTTGGTTAAGACTTTAGCGAGTGAGCAGTTCTTC. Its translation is CASSLVKTLASEQFF.